This TCR beta chain was recorded in a study of blood T cell repertoires in COVID-19. Study context: Italy, Spain and the United States were the sources of the convalescent and acute COVID-19 samples.

Germline loops: CDR1 SEHNR, CDR2 FQNEAQ (reference sequence). The CDR3 spans 14 residues. V was trimmed by 4 bases and J by 2 bases, leaving 12 bases between them. In the original analysis: Reference gene primers were amplified, and this amplification served to estimate nucleated cell counts. Here immunoSEQ multiplex PCR was the method, and the copy in TCRdb shows in-frame clones only, minus some. V and J calls and clone size are those listed in that table; D and trimming were worked out from the DNA. Of tens of thousands of clones in the sample, more than 80% were seen once. Input material: peripheral blood. The receptor was isolated from a man aged 50 or older with active or convalescent COVID-19. The chain couples TRBV7-9 to TRBJ2-7, with unresolved D. CDR3 nucleotides: TGTGCCAGCAGCTCACCACCACTGGCCTACGAGCAGTACTTC. Residues: CASSSPPLAYEQYF.